The 10 T cell receptor beta chains below were found in one sample sequenced in a study of T-cell reconstitution after alpha-beta-depleted transplantation in children. Unique molecular identifiers were used in preparing the TCRbeta library. MiXCR, run by TCRdb on the PCR reads, gives a single entry per CDR3 protein. The sample includes some 300,000 distinct CDR3 sequences, roughly 9.1% of them seen just once. Sequencing used PBMCs, obtained before TCRalphabeta/CD19-depleted stem cell transplant. The origin of the receptors is a boy in the first two years of life with acute myeloid leukemia, due to receive a stem cell transplant.

In this sample, this clonotype turned up many times. This sequence joins TRBV11-1 and TRBJ2-7; D not certain. This CDR3 spans 13 amino acids. The V end was cut by 2 bases, the J end by 3 bases, with 8 bases between. Germline V gene sequence: CDR1 SGHAT, CDR2 FQDESV (reference sequence). The CDR3 is CASSLYDVYEQYF. The DNA of the CDR3 is TGTGCCAGCAGCTTATATGACGTCTACGAGCAGTACTTC.

This clonotype was seen at least ten times. The gene calls are TRBV5-1 and TRBJ1-1; 9 positions agree with TRBD1. After removal of 3 bases from V and 5 bases from J, the junction contained 5 bases not matched to a gene. Germline CDR1 SGHRS, CDR2 YFSETQ. The CDR3 has 14 residues. The CDR3 region has the DNA TGCGCCAGCAGCTGGGACAGGGAAGGGACTGAAGCTTTCTTT. Translating gives CASSWDREGTEAFF. The complete variable domain, with remaining parts taken from reference TRBV5-1 and TRBJ1-1, reads KAGVTQTPRYLIKTRGQQVTLSCSPISGHRSVSWYQQTPGQGLQFLFEYFSETQRNKGNFPGRFSGRQFSNSRSEMNVSTLELGDSALYLCASSWDREGTEAFFGQGTRLTVV.

This clonotype was observed many times. V is TRBV7-6 and J is TRBJ2-1; D perhaps matches TRBD1 (6 bases). CDR1 is SGHVS, CDR2 FNYEAQ, per germline. The CDR3 has 17 amino acids. Trimming pared 1 base from V and 2 bases from J, leaving 15 bases between. The DNA of the CDR3 is TGTGCCAGCAGCTTAGGGATCAGGGGCAGGACCTACAATGAGCAGTTCTTC. This gives the protein CASSLGIRGRTYNEQFF. The full variable domain, with the rest looked up from reference TRBV7-6 and TRBJ2-1, is GAGVSQSPRYKVTKRGQDVALRCDPISGHVSLYWYRQALGQGPEFLTYFNYEAQQDKSGLPNDRFSAERPEGSISTLTIQRTEQRDSAMYRCASSLGIRGRTYNEQFFGPGTRLTVL.

Details on this clonotype: A single base separates this from a much larger clone, so it may be a read error. The V and J genes are TRBV7-9 and TRBJ2-1, with D perhaps matching TRBD2 (5 bases). The CDR3 has 12 residues. Trimming took off 6 bases at V and 3 bases at J, with 6 bases between the two ends. Germline V gene sequence: CDR1 SEHNR, CDR2 FQNEAQ (reference sequence). In DNA, the CDR3 is TGTGCCAGCAGGAGGGACTACAATGAGCAGTTCTTC. It codes for CASRRDYNEQFF.

J is TRBJ2-5 and V is TRBV20-1; 10 bases fit TRBD2. Germline V gene data show CDR1 as DFQATT and CDR2 as SNEGSKA (reference sequence). This CDR3 comprises 17 residues. Trimming removed 1 base from V and 4 bases from J; junction bases left unmatched: 12. The CDR3 DNA follows: TGCAGTGCTAGAGGTAGCGGGAGGCCGGGGTCGAGAGAGACCCAGTACTTC. Protein: CSARGSGRPGSRETQYF.

This clonotype was seen ten or more times. V and J are TRBV6-5 and TRBJ2-1; D unclear. Germline CDR1 reads MNHEY; CDR2 reads SVGAGI. The CDR3 sequence is 13 residues long. V gave up 6 bases and J gave up 8 bases, with 14 bases separating them. The CDR3 sequence: CASSLVIRDEQFF. The CDR3 coding sequence is TGTGCCAGCAGCCTTGTGATAAGGGATGAGCAGTTCTTC.

Concerning this clonotype: A much larger clone is a single base away; this may be a read error. The chain couples TRBV20-1 to TRBJ2-7; the D is unclear. Germline V gene sequence: CDR1 DFQATT, CDR2 SNEGSKA (reference sequence). V lost 6 bases and J 3 bases, leaving 18 bases between the germline ends. The CDR3 runs 14 residues. DNA of the CDR3: TGCAGTGCGGCCTATGGTTGGTCAGGCTACGAGCAGTACTTC. Translation: CSAAYGWSGYEQYF.

The sample holds many counts of this clonotype. The chain has TRBV9 and TRBJ2-3; 11 bases line up with TRBD1. The germline CDR1 and CDR2 sequences are SGDLS and YYNGEE. V gave up 4 bases and J gave up 3 bases; unmatched junction bases: 7. This CDR3 comprises 16 residues. CDR3 coding DNA: TGTGCCAGCAGCCCAGGGACAGGGGGTTGGACAGATACGCAGTATTTT. Protein: CASSPGTGGWTDTQYF.

This clonotype was counted ten times or more. The V gene is TRBV5-1, the J gene TRBJ2-3, with D perhaps assigned TRBD1 or TRBD2 (6 bases each). This CDR3 is 19 amino acids long. Germline CDR1 reads SGHRS; CDR2 reads YFSETQ. With 4 bases removed from V and 1 base from J, the gap between germline ends came to 25 bases. CDR3 region: CASSPPVRGRPEGTDTQYF. The CDR3 DNA sequence: TGCGCCAGCAGCCCCCCAGTGAGGGGGAGGCCCGAGGGCACAGATACGCAGTATTTT.

This clonotype was found many times. The gene calls are TRBV13 and TRBJ2-7; 9 positions match TRBD1. The CDR3 runs 16 residues. Germline lookup yields CDR1 PRHDT and CDR2 FYEKMQ (reference sequence). The trim removed 1 base at V and 4 bases at J, leaving 8 bases unmatched. As DNA, the CDR3 is TGTGCCAGCAGCTTAGACGGGACAGGGAGCGCATACGAGCAGTACTTC. Translated: CASSLDGTGSAYEQYF.